Each of the 32 T cell receptor beta chains below was sequenced from the same sample in a study of spatial heterogeneity in lung cancer. Study findings and constraints: The number of expanded tumor alpha and beta chains correlated with mutation number.

TCRdb re-called the 5' RACE reads through MiXCR, storing one row per CDR3 protein. The table includes around 18,000 distinct CDR3 sequences, 4.5% to 7% detected once. Time point defined: sample taken at primary tumor resection. Antigens for these TCRs are unknown. The sample consisted of lung tumor tissue, taken at surgery. Source of these receptors: a female donor with early-stage non-small cell lung cancer.

This clonotype came up many times. The chain employs TRBV9 and TRBJ1-1, with D unresolved. Trimming removed 0 bases at V and 5 bases at J, with 8 bases between. The CDR3 contains 13 residues. From germline, CDR1 is SGDLS and CDR2 YYNGEE. CDR3 protein: CASSVGSRTEAFF. DNA for the CDR3: TGTGCCAGCAGCGTAGGTTCCAGGACTGAAGCTTTCTTT. The whole variable domain, remainder taken from reference TRBV9 and TRBJ1-1, is DSGVTQTPKHLITATGQRVTLRCSPRSGDLSVYWYQQSLDQGLQFLIQYYNGEERAKGNILERFSAQQFPDLHSELNLSSLELGDSALYFCASSVGSRTEAFFGQGTRLTVV.

This clonotype has just a few counts. The J gene is TRBJ1-1, the V gene TRBV21-1; TRBD1, as called in the table, went unchecked against the DNA. TRBV21-1 is deemed a pseudogene. The CDR3 has 16 residues. The CDR3 DNA follows: TGTGCCAGCAGCCTCCCTGGGGGGGGACATAACACTGAAGCTTTCTTT. Translating gives CASSLPGGGHNTEAFF.

This clonotype has ten or more counts. The chain couples TRBV7-2 to TRBJ1-2; the D gene is possibly TRBD1 (5 bases). The V end lost 11 bases, the J end lost 4 bases, and 14 bases lay between the germline ends. Germline values: CDR1 SGHTA, CDR2 FQGNSA. CDR3 length: 12 amino acids. The CDR3 here is CAGGGGIYGYTF. In nucleotides, the CDR3 is TGTGCCGGCGGGGGTGGAATCTATGGCTACACCTTC. Full variable domain (remainder filled in from reference TRBV7-2 and TRBJ1-2): GAGVSQSPSNKVTEKGKDVELRCDPISGHTALYWYRQSLGQGLEFLIYFQGNSAPDKSGLPSDRFSAERTGGSVSTLTIQRTQQEDSAVYLCAGGGGIYGYTFGSGTRLTVV.

This clonotype was detected many times. The chain uses TRBV21-1 and TRBJ1-4. TRBV21-1 is shown as a pseudogene. This CDR3 spans 15 amino acids. The CDR3 here is CASSPSRRANEKLFF. In DNA form, the CDR3 reads TGTGCCAGCAGCCCCTCTCGTCGGGCTAATGAAAAACTGTTTTTT.

This clonotype was counted only a few times. The rearrangement links TRBV9 to TRBJ2-7, with TRBD1 as a possible D gene (6 bases). The CDR3 consists of 13 residues. Trimming removed 3 bases from V and 4 bases from J, with 11 bases in between. The germline V gene has CDR1 SGDLS and CDR2 YYNGEE. The CDR3 protein is CASSADQGYEQYF. The CDR3 bases are TGTGCCAGCAGCGCCGACCAGGGGTACGAGCAGTACTTC.

This clonotype was recorded many times. This chain joins TRBV24-1 and TRBJ2-3; D is undetermined. The ends were cut back, 4 bases at V and 2 bases at J, with 12 bases in the middle. The germline CDR1 and CDR2 sequences are KGHDR and SFDVKD. The CDR3 runs 15 residues. CDR3 in DNA: TGTGCCACCAGTGACCTGGACGACGCCACAGATACGCAGTATTTT. Translating gives CATSDLDDATDTQYF.

A few counts support this clonotype. This chain uses TRBV2 with TRBJ1-1; 7 bases are shared with TRBD1. Germline CDR1 SNHLY, CDR2 FYNNEI. V lost 6 bases and J lost 1; bases outside the gene matches: 5. The CDR3 has 14 residues. The CDR3 coding sequence is TGTGCCAGCAGGGAAAGGACAGGGAACACTGAAGCTTTCTTT. This translates into CASRERTGNTEAFF.

This clonotype was found many times. The chain is built from TRBV2 and TRBJ2-7; D gene uncertain. The CDR3 is 11 residues long. Trimming took off 4 bases at V and 3 bases at J, with 4 bases between the two ends. Germline V gene lookup returns CDR1 SNHLY and CDR2 FYNNEI. CDR3 DNA: TGTGCCAGCAGTGGTAACTACGAGCAGTACTTC. Protein: CASSGNYEQYF.

This clonotype was seen at least ten times. CDR3 loop: CSARDLGQGNSPLHF. The CDR3 coding sequence is TGCAGTGCTAGAGATTTGGGACAGGGGAATTCACCCCTCCACTTT. V usage is TRBV20-1 and J usage is TRBJ1-6; 10 nucleotides line up with TRBD1. The ends lost 0 bases at V and 7 bases at J; junction bases unmatched: 3. Germline V gene lookup returns CDR1 DFQATT and CDR2 SNEGSKA (reference sequence). The CDR3 loop spans 15 amino acids.

In this sample, this clonotype turned up many times. The gene calls are TRBV2 and TRBJ2-2; D is ambiguous. V lost 2 bases and J lost 4, with 8 bases in between. Germline V lookup: CDR1 SNHLY, CDR2 FYNNEI. CDR3 length: 14 amino acids. The CDR3: CASSEQTLTGELFF. The CDR3 nucleotides read TGTGCCAGCAGTGAACAGACACTCACCGGGGAGCTGTTTTTT. Full variable domain (missing parts from reference TRBV2 and TRBJ2-2): EPEVTQTPSHQVTQMGQEVILRCVPISNHLYFYWYRQILGQKVEFLVSFYNNEISEKSEIFDDQFSVERPDGSNFTLKIRSTKLEDSAMYFCASSEQTLTGELFFGEGSRLTVL.

This clonotype was counted at least ten times. The chain couples TRBV29-1 to TRBJ1-2; D is perhaps TRBD1 (6 bases). CDR3 length equals 12 residues. Germline V lookup: CDR1 SQVTM, CDR2 ANQGSEA. V gave up 6 bases and J gave up 10 bases, with 18 bases separating them. CDR3: CSVTLRTVDYTF. For the CDR3, the DNA is TGCAGCGTCACATTGCGGACAGTGGACTACACCTTC.

The chain joins TRBV5-1 to TRBJ2-1; a possible D gene is TRBD2 (6 bases). The ends were cut back, 5 bases at V and 3 bases at J, with 12 bases in the middle. CDR3 length equals 14 residues. CDR1 and CDR2 from the germline V gene are SGHRS and YFSETQ. The CDR3 coding sequence is TGCGCCAGCAGTCGGGACTCCGACTACAATGAGCAGTTCTTC. It translates to CASSRDSDYNEQFF.

This clonotype was detected ten times or more. The V call is TRBV27, the J call TRBJ1-5, with 8 bases aligning to TRBD1. V shed 5 bases and J 4 bases; nucleotides not matched to a gene: 13. The CDR3 has 17 residues. CDR1 MNHEY and CDR2 SMNVEV come from the germline V gene (reference sequence). The CDR3 reads CASSPRQGYGENQPQHF. CDR3 coding DNA: TGTGCCAGCAGTCCAAGACAGGGGTATGGGGAAAATCAGCCCCAGCATTTT.

This CDR3 reads CASSRLDTEAFF. CDR3 nucleotides: TGTGCCAGCAGCCGTCTGGACACTGAAGCTTTCTTT. This chain connects TRBV3-1 to TRBJ1-1, with no clear D. Germline V gene data show CDR1 as LGHDT and CDR2 as YNNKEL (reference sequence). V was shortened by 4 bases and J by 3 bases, with 6 bases between the two germline ends. There are 12 residues in the CDR3.

This clonotype showed up just a few times. The gene calls are TRBV20-1 and TRBJ2-5, with 8 nucleotides matching TRBD2. This CDR3 has 17 amino acids. Germline V gene lookup returns CDR1 DFQATT and CDR2 SNEGSKA (reference sequence). Trimming removed 0 bases from V and 1 base from J; junction bases left unmatched: 10. CDR3 sequence reads: CSARDRRLAGPQETQYF. CDR3 sequence (DNA): TGCAGTGCTAGAGATCGACGGCTAGCGGGTCCCCAAGAGACCCAGTACTTC.

This clonotype was counted at least ten times. The rearrangement uses TRBV5-4 and TRBJ1-2; 8 bases are shared with TRBD1. Germline values: CDR1 SGHNT, CDR2 YYREEE (reference sequence). The length of the CDR3 is 15 residues. V gave up 4 bases and J gave up 4 bases; unmatched junction bases: 9. The CDR3 spells CASSGDRGRGYGYTF. CDR3 in DNA: TGTGCCAGCAGCGGTGACAGGGGTCGGGGCTATGGCTACACCTTC. The variable domain in full, with the rest retrieved from reference TRBV5-4 and TRBJ1-2, is ETGVTQSPTHLIKTRGQQVTLRCSSQSGHNTVSWYQQALGQGPQFIFQYYREEENGRGNFPPRFSGLQFPNYSSELNVNALELDDSALYLCASSGDRGRGYGYTFGSGTRLTVV.

There are many counts of this clonotype. V gene TRBV6-1 combines with J gene TRBJ1-6, with D perhaps matching TRBD1 (6 bases). The CDR3 is 14 residues long. CDR1 is MNHNS, CDR2 SASEGT, per germline. V lost 2 bases to trimming and J lost 10 bases, with 12 bases between them. CDR3 sequence reads: CASSERGSESPLHF. Written as DNA, the CDR3 is TGTGCCAGCAGTGAAAGGGGGTCGGAATCACCCCTCCACTTT.

This clonotype was observed at least ten times. The gene calls are TRBV27 and TRBJ1-1; D call uncertain. V shed 2 bases and J shed 3 bases, with 13 bases lying between them. CDR1 and CDR2 from the germline V gene are MNHEY and SMNVEV (reference sequence). The CDR3 runs to 15 residues. The chain's CDR3 is CASSLGPVLDTEAFF. CDR3 nucleotides: TGTGCCAGCAGTTTAGGTCCCGTGTTAGACACTGAAGCTTTCTTT.

There are a few counts of this clonotype. The V and J genes are TRBV7-9 and TRBJ2-2; TRBD2 matches 11 bases. V trimming: 2 bases; J trimming: 4 bases; junction bases outside the gene matches: 3. In germline, CDR1 is SEHNR, CDR2 FQNEAQ (reference sequence). The CDR3 is made up of 16 amino acids. The CDR3 loop reads CASSLTSGSITGELFF. CDR3 coding DNA: TGTGCCAGCAGCTTAACTAGCGGGAGTATCACCGGGGAGCTGTTTTTT. Full variable domain (missing parts from reference TRBV7-9 and TRBJ2-2): DTGVSQNPRHKITKRGQNVTFRCDPISEHNRLYWYRQTLGQGPEFLTYFQNEAQLEKSRLLSDRFSAERPKGSFSTLEIQRTEQGDSAMYLCASSLTSGSITGELFFGEGSRLTVL.

This clonotype showed up many times. The chain has TRBV24-1 and TRBJ2-1, with D uncertain. The V gene's germline CDR1 is KGHDR and CDR2 SFDVKD. Trimming cost V 4 bases and J 5 bases, with 14 bases left between them. The CDR3 covers 15 residues. CDR3 DNA sequence: TGTGCCACCAGTGAGTCCTCCGGGCAAAACAATGAGCAGTTCTTC. Its translation: CATSESSGQNNEQFF.

This clonotype was detected many times. The rearrangement joins TRBV3-1 to TRBJ1-4; D might be TRBD1 (5 bases). Trimming stripped 2 bases from V and 5 bases from J, with 6 bases between. This CDR3 comprises 13 residues. Germline loops: CDR1 LGHDT, CDR2 YNNKEL (reference sequence). The CDR3 DNA follows: TGTGCCAGCAGCCAACGGGGGAATGAAAAACTGTTTTTT. It is translated as CASSQRGNEKLFF.

This clonotype was counted ten times or more. The chain is built from TRBV20-1 and TRBJ2-7, with 7 bases identical to TRBD2. With V trimmed by 5 bases and J by 7 bases, 8 bases remained unmatched. Germline loops: CDR1 DFQATT, CDR2 SNEGSKA (reference sequence). The length of the CDR3 is 12 residues. DNA of the CDR3: TGCAGTGCTGCCCTTCGAGCGGGGGAGCAGTACTTC. Its protein product is CSAALRAGEQYF.

J is TRBJ1-1 and V is TRBV3-1, with D maybe TRBD1 (6 bases). The CDR3 is 13 residues long. Germline V gene data show CDR1 as LGHDT and CDR2 as YNNKEL (reference sequence). Trimming shortened V by 8 bases and J by 1 base, and 11 bases separated the two germline ends. CDR3 DNA: TGTGCCAGCTCAAGGACAGAGAACACTGAAGCTTTCTTT. Translation: CASSRTENTEAFF.

This clonotype was counted only a few times. The J gene is TRBJ2-3, the V gene TRBV10-3; either TRBD1 or TRBD2 may supply D (5 bases each). The CDR3 extends over 16 amino acids. Trimming took 10 bases from V and 6 from J, leaving 26 bases between them. Germline-derived CDR1 and CDR2 are ENHRY and SYGVKD. The CDR3 DNA reads TGTGCCAGCCTCGACTTGGCGGGTGGTGGGACGGATACGCAGTATTTT. Residues: CASLDLAGGGTDTQYF.

V and J are TRBV7-2 and TRBJ2-3; unclear D gene. There are 13 residues in the CDR3. V lost 5 bases, J lost 0 bases, and 6 bases lay in between. CDR1 SGHTA and CDR2 FQGNSA come from the germline V gene. The CDR3 is CASSTGSTDTQYF. The CDR3 coding sequence is TGTGCCAGCAGCACCGGGAGCACAGATACGCAGTATTTT. Full variable domain (outside the CDR3, taken from reference TRBV7-2 and TRBJ2-3): GAGVSQSPSNKVTEKGKDVELRCDPISGHTALYWYRQSLGQGLEFLIYFQGNSAPDKSGLPSDRFSAERTGGSVSTLTIQRTQQEDSAVYLCASSTGSTDTQYFGPGTRLTVL.

Judged by abundance, this clonotype is medium-sized. The chain combines TRBV7-2 with TRBJ1-4; D is uncertain. In germline, CDR1 is SGHTA, CDR2 FQGNSA. Between the trimmed V and J ends, which lost 1 base and 4 bases, there was a span of 10 bases. The length of the CDR3 is 15 residues. The DNA for the CDR3 is TGTGCCAGCAGCTTAGATCCAGCAGATAATGAAAAACTGTTTTTT. This codes for CASSLDPADNEKLFF.

This clonotype was observed at least ten times. The chain has TRBV28 and TRBJ2-1; D remains ambiguous. The CDR3 length is 14 residues. The germline V and J ends were trimmed by 5 bases and 10 bases, with 18 bases remaining between them. Germline CDR1 and CDR2: MDHEN and SYDVKM. In DNA, the CDR3 is TGTGCCAGCAGTGAGACCAGAGAAAGTGTGGAGCAGTTCTTC. It is translated as CASSETRESVEQFF.

This clonotype came up many times. This rearrangement joins TRBV5-1 to TRBJ2-1; 14 bases line up with TRBD2. The CDR3 loop spans 15 amino acids. Germline assignment: CDR1 SGHRS and CDR2 YFSETQ. The junction had 2 bases not matched to a gene; V was cut back by 4 bases and J by 5 bases. The CDR3 spells CASSTGLAGDNEQFF. CDR3 sequence (DNA): TGCGCCAGCAGCACGGGACTAGCGGGAGACAATGAGCAGTTCTTC.

This clonotype was detected ten times or more. The chain recombines TRBV29-1 with TRBJ1-1; possible D gene TRBD1, 5 bases. V was cut by 6 bases and J by 2 bases, with 10 bases left in between. Germline CDR1 SQVTM, CDR2 ANQGSEA. The CDR3 consists of 12 residues. The CDR3 DNA follows: TGCAGCGTCAGGGCAGGTAACACTGAAGCTTTCTTT. Translation gives CSVRAGNTEAFF. The variable domain in full, completed from reference TRBV29-1 and TRBJ1-1, reads SAVISQKPSRDICQRGTSLTIQCQVDSQVTMMFWYRQQPGQSLTLIATANQGSEATYESGFVIDKFPISRPNLTFSTLTVSNMSPEDSSIYLCSVRAGNTEAFFGQGTRLTVV.

This clonotype was counted ten times or more. This chain links TRBV20-1 with TRBJ2-7; 10 nucleotides agree with TRBD1. Germline CDR1 is DFQATT and CDR2 is SNEGSKA (reference sequence). V was pared by 3 bases and J by 5 bases, with 7 bases of the junction left unmatched. The CDR3 is 14 amino acids. For the CDR3, the DNA is TGCAGTGCTAGGAGACAGGGGGCGCAGGACGAGCAGTACTTC. Translating gives CSARRQGAQDEQYF.

The chain uses TRBV9 and TRBJ2-1, with D tentatively TRBD1 (6 bases). Germline V CDR1 and CDR2: SGDLS, YYNGEE. V lost 4 bases, J lost 0 bases, and 14 bases lay in between. This CDR3 is 16 amino acids long. CDR3 protein: CASSTLSGHSYNEQFF. The DNA for the CDR3 is TGTGCCAGCAGCACCCTCTCGGGACACTCCTACAATGAGCAGTTCTTC.

Many counts were recorded for this clonotype. The V gene is TRBV11-2, the J gene TRBJ2-1; 7 bases agree with TRBD2. Germline loops: CDR1 SGHAT, CDR2 FQNNGV. Trimming cost V 5 bases and J 0 bases; bases outside gene matches: 1. The CDR3 is 14 amino acids. The CDR3 loop reads CASSPSGSYNEQFF. CDR3 nucleotide sequence: TGTGCCAGCAGCCCTAGCGGCTCCTACAATGAGCAGTTCTTC.